The rows below give T cell receptor beta chains drawn from one sample of a study of cytomegalovirus exposure and HLA in healthy donors. The table came from immunoSEQ multiplex PCR; TCRdb's copy has only in-frame clones and leaves some out. There are around 190,000 clones in the sample; around four fifths occur only once, and 0.85% to 1.4% lies in the top ten. The sample taken for sequencing was PBMCs. The receptors were gathered from a woman aged 40-49 years in good health and CMV-seronegative. Each CDR3 is given with its conserved first and last residue. The D gene is left open where the match is weak. Some rows have no size entry. The others give once, few or many, or a class for an expanded clone.

clone_size,v_call,d_call,j_call,cdr3_aa,cdr3_nt
NA,TRBV6-1,TRBD1,TRBJ1-5,CASSGGTGGSNQPQHF,TGTGCCAGCAGTGGGGGGACAGGGGGAAGCAATCAGCCCCAGCATTTT
NA,TRBV19,TRBD1,TRBJ2-1,CASSTTGDSYNEQFF,TGTGCCAGTAGTACGACAGGGGACTCCTACAATGAGCAGTTCTTC
NA,TRBV7-9,TRBD1,TRBJ1-2,CASSSGTGGYNYGYTF,TGTGCCAGCAGCAGCGGGACAGGGGGCTATAACTATGGCTACACCTTC
few,TRBV6-1,TRBD1,TRBJ2-1,CASILDRVSYNEQFF,TGTGCCAGCATCCTCGACAGGGTCTCCTACAATGAGCAGTTCTTC
NA,TRBV10-1,NA,TRBJ2-7,CARIGGTRSYEQYF,TGCGCCAGAATAGGCGGAACCCGATCCTACGAGCAGTACTTC
NA,TRBV30,NA,TRBJ2-7,CAWSVNKYEQYF,TGTGCCTGGAGTGTAAACAAATACGAGCAGTACTTC
NA,TRBV6-6,NA,TRBJ2-5,CASERGLLTETQYF,TGTGCCAGCGAGAGAGGACTGCTGACGGAGACCCAGTACTTC
NA,TRBV4-3,NA,TRBJ2-3,CASSQDRRASTRESSTDTQYF,TGCGCCAGCAGCCAAGATAGGCGAGCTTCCACCCGGGAATCTAGCACAGATACGCAGTATTTT
once,TRBV7-2,TRBD2,TRBJ2-3,CASSLSAGTSSDTQYF,TGTGCCAGCAGCTTATCTGCCGGGACTAGTTCAGATACGCAGTATTTT
NA,TRBV7-2,NA,TRBJ2-7,CASSSPQRQNYEQYF,TGTGCCAGCAGCTCCCCCCAGCGGCAAAACTACGAGCAGTACTTC
NA,TRBV7-3,NA,TRBJ1-1,CASSQEGVNTEAFF,TGTGCCAGCAGCCAGGAAGGGGTTAACACTGAAGCTTTCTTT
NA,TRBV18,NA,TRBJ2-3,CASSPTGTQYF,TGTGCCAGCTCACCAACCGGGACGCAGTATTTT
NA,TRBV9,NA,TRBJ2-2,CASSVGERVYTGELFF,TGTGCCAGCAGCGTAGGGGAGCGGGTGTACACCGGGGAGCTGTTTTTT
NA,TRBV7-2,TRBD1,TRBJ1-5,CASSLGRGPQPQHF,TGTGCCAGCAGCTTAGGTAGGGGGCCCCAGCCCCAGCATTTT
NA,TRBV11-2,TRBD1,TRBJ2-5,CASGRDRGRETQYF,TGTGCCAGCGGCCGGGACAGGGGGAGAGAGACCCAGTACTTC
NA,TRBV7-3,TRBD2,TRBJ2-3,CASSRTGTSGSGDTQYF,TGTGCCAGCAGCCGGACCGGGACTAGCGGGAGTGGGGATACGCAGTATTTT
NA,TRBV7-9,TRBD1,TRBJ2-3,CSSSEPGQGGGGDTQYF,TGTTCCAGCAGCGAGCCGGGACAGGGGGGCGGAGGGGATACGCAGTATTTT